The 27 T cell receptor beta chains below come from one sample, sequenced in a study of shared clonotypes between healthy human individuals. Terminally differentiated effector memory CD45RA+ cells were left out of the naive CD8 fraction, which was CD45RO-negative and positively selected for CCR7. The assay was immunoSEQ multiplex PCR, and TCRdb's table has in-frame clones only and misses some. This table has about 2 million clones, approximately 95% appearing once. Material for sequencing was naive CD8+ T cells sorted from blood. The receptors come from a man aged 18 to 30 in good health.

This clone was recorded only once. The chain joins TRBV4-2 to TRBJ2-7; 7 bases are a match to TRBD1. CDR1 is LGHNA and CDR2 is YNFKEQ in the germline V gene. Unmatched junction bases numbered 12, after V lost 1 base and J lost 3 bases. This CDR3 region has 17 residues. CDR3 DNA: TGTGCCAGCAGCCAAGCTCTACAGGGTCAGGGGGTCTACGAGCAGTACTTC. It encodes CASSQALQGQGVYEQYF.

The CDR3 coding sequence is TGCGCCAGCAGCTTGGAGCACGGCGATGAGCAGTTCTTC. This translates into CASSLEHGDEQFF. The rearrangement uses TRBV5-1 and TRBJ2-1; D uncertain. This CDR3 has 13 residues. The V gene's germline CDR1 is SGHRS and CDR2 YFSETQ. Trimming took 0 bases from V and 8 from J, leaving 9 bases between them.

The V and J genes are TRBV13 and TRBJ2-6; tentative D call: TRBD2 (6 bases). Per germline, CDR1 PRHDT and CDR2 FYEKMQ (reference sequence). CDR3 length: 17 amino acids. V lost 3 bases, J lost 0 bases, and 12 bases lay in between. The CDR3 DNA sequence: TGTGCCAGCAGCTTGGACGGGGACTTCTCTGGGGCCAACGTCCTGACTTTC. This encodes CASSLDGDFSGANVLTF.

This clone was seen only once. Just one base apart from a much larger clone, this may be a read error. Other nucleotide sequences from this sample produce the same CDR3. The chain combines TRBV5-4 with TRBJ2-7, with unresolved D. V was clipped by 5 bases and J by 0 bases, with 3 bases between them. The CDR3 is made up of 11 amino acids. CDR1 is SGHNT, CDR2 YYREEE, per germline (reference sequence). CDR3 DNA sequence: TGTGCCAGCAGTGACTCCTACGAGCAGTACTTC. It encodes CASSDSYEQYF.

CDR3 amino acids: CSVVTSGGPANEQFF. The CDR3 region has the DNA TGCAGCGTGGTAACTAGCGGGGGGCCGGCGAATGAGCAGTTCTTC. This sequence joins TRBV29-1 and TRBJ2-1, with 12 bases lining up with TRBD2. The CDR3 sequence is 15 residues long. V shed 6 bases, J shed 7 bases, and the junction held 10 bases outside the gene matches. The germline CDR1 and CDR2 sequences are SQVTM and ANQGSEA.

The V gene is TRBV9, the J gene TRBJ1-1; D uncertain. The CDR3 extends over 15 amino acids. Trimming left V 3 bases short and J 1 base short, with 13 bases between. Germline V gene data show CDR1 as SGDLS and CDR2 as YYNGEE. CDR3 loop: CASSETGLGNTEAFF. As DNA, the CDR3 is TGTGCCAGCAGCGAGACGGGTTTGGGGAACACTGAAGCTTTCTTT.

The chain couples TRBV5-4 to TRBJ2-3; TRBD2 agrees at 7 bases. CDR1 and CDR2 from the germline V gene are SGHNT and YYREEE (reference sequence). The CDR3 extends over 16 amino acids. V was clipped by 0 bases and J by 5 bases; unmatched bases: 9. The CDR3 loop is CASSLGRTRYGDTQYF. DNA for the CDR3: TGTGCCAGCAGCTTGGGGCGGACTAGATATGGAGATACGCAGTATTTT.

V and J are TRBV5-6 and TRBJ2-7; D is perhaps TRBD1 or TRBD2 (6 bases each). V was cut by 3 bases and J by 6 bases, with 13 bases left in between. The V gene's germline CDR1 is SGHDT and CDR2 YYEEEE. The CDR3 is 13 amino acids. This CDR3 reads CASSWDIAAEQYF. CDR3 bases: TGTGCCAGCAGCTGGGACATAGCGGCCGAGCAGTACTTC. The full variable domain, with the rest looked up from reference TRBV5-6 and TRBJ2-7, is DAGVTQSPTHLIKTRGQQVTLRCSPKSGHDTVSWYQQALGQGPQFIFQYYEEEERQRGNFPDRFSGHQFPNYSSELNVNALLLGDSALYLCASSWDIAAEQYFGPGTRLTVT.

The rearrangement uses TRBV10-2 and TRBJ2-7; 8 bases agree with TRBD1. The J segment lost 4 bases and the V segment lost 7 bases, leaving 15 bases of the junction unmatched. CDR3 length: 16 amino acids. CDR1 WSHSY and CDR2 SAAADI come from the germline V gene. The CDR3 loop reads CASMGRMGQEVYEQYF. The CDR3 nucleotides read TGCGCCAGCATGGGTCGTATGGGACAGGAGGTGTACGAGCAGTACTTC.

In DNA, the CDR3 is TGTGCCAGCAGCCAAGGACAGGCGTGGACAGAGACCCAGTACTTC. Translation: CASSQGQAWTETQYF. The rearrangement links TRBV28 to TRBJ2-5; 7 nucleotides match TRBD1. The CDR3 is made up of 15 amino acids. J lost 4 bases, V lost 6 bases, and 11 bases had no gene match. Germline CDR1 reads MDHEN; CDR2 reads SYDVKM.

The chain links TRBV6-5 to TRBJ1-4, with a possible D match to TRBD1 (5 bases). Germline V gives CDR1 MNHEY, CDR2 SVGAGI. This CDR3 spans 15 amino acids. Trimming removed 7 bases at V and 5 bases at J, with 17 bases between. This CDR3 is CASTLSGGTNEKLFF. CDR3 nucleotide sequence: TGTGCCAGCACTTTAAGCGGGGGGACCAATGAAAAACTGTTTTTT.

This clone was seen a single time. The V and J genes are TRBV14 and TRBJ1-6, with 7 bases lining up with TRBD1. J lost 9 bases, V lost 0 bases, and 8 bases had no gene match. CDR1 is SGHDN, CDR2 FVKESK, per germline. This CDR3 is 16 amino acids long. The CDR3 DNA sequence: TGTGCCAGCAGCCAAGATATGGCAGGGGGAGGTTCACCCCTCCACTTT. Amino acids: CASSQDMAGGGSPLHF. The full variable domain, its missing parts supplied by reference TRBV14 and TRBJ1-6, is EAGVTQFPSHSVIEKGQTVTLRCDPISGHDNLYWYRRVMGKEIKFLLHFVKESKQDESGMPNNRFLAERTGGTYSTLKVQPAELEDSGVYFCASSQDMAGGGSPLHFGNGTRLTVT.

This chain uses TRBV4-1 with TRBJ1-1, with 8 bases matching TRBD1. Germline V gives CDR1 MGHRA, CDR2 YSYEKL. J was trimmed by 1 base and V by 8 bases; bases with no gene match: 12. The CDR3 has 16 amino acids. CDR3 in amino acids: CASDWTTDRANTEAFF. CDR3 in DNA: TGCGCCAGCGATTGGACTACGGACAGGGCGAACACTGAAGCTTTCTTT.

This chain joins TRBV27 and TRBJ2-7; 8 nucleotides agree with TRBD1. With 2 bases clipped from V and 2 bases from J, the junction kept 5 bases outside the gene matches. The germline gives CDR1 MNHEY, CDR2 SMNVEV (reference sequence). This CDR3 is built from 15 residues. CDR3 in DNA: TGTGCCAGCAGTTTAAACGGACAGGGACCCTACGAGCAGTACTTC. Residues: CASSLNGQGPYEQYF.

The table lists this clone with a count of one. J is TRBJ2-5 and V is TRBV5-6, with D tentatively TRBD2 (6 bases). CDR3 length: 15 amino acids. V was shortened by 6 bases and J by 2 bases, with 17 bases between the two germline ends. Germline loops: CDR1 SGHDT, CDR2 YYEEEE. This CDR3 reads CASNSWRVGQETQYF. The CDR3 bases are TGTGCCAGCAACTCATGGAGGGTTGGGCAAGAGACCCAGTACTTC.

The rearrangement uses TRBV5-4 and TRBJ2-7; the match to TRBD2 covers 8 bases. The CDR3 runs to 15 residues. CDR1 and CDR2 from the germline V gene are SGHNT and YYREEE (reference sequence). The trim removed 4 bases at V and 3 bases at J, leaving 9 bases unmatched. CDR3 coding DNA: TGTGCCAGCAGCCTTTTGGCGGGGGGCGACTACGAGCAGTACTTC. Its protein is CASSLLAGGDYEQYF.

A remark on this clone: Distinct nucleotide sequences in the sample also encode this CDR3. The chain carries TRBV20-1 and TRBJ2-7; D is unresolved. CDR3 length equals 11 residues. Trimming took off 3 bases at V and 4 bases at J, with 7 bases between the two ends. The germline gives CDR1 DFQATT, CDR2 SNEGSKA (reference sequence). In nucleotides, the CDR3 is TGCAGTGCTAGGGTCGATTACGAGCAGTACTTC. This sequence encodes CSARVDYEQYF.

V is TRBV30 and J is TRBJ2-3; D is unclear. Trimming shortened V by 5 bases and J by 3 bases, and 6 bases separated the two germline ends. This CDR3 comprises 11 residues. Looked up from germline, CDR1 is GTSNPN and CDR2 is SVGIG (reference sequence). The CDR3 region has the DNA TGTGCCTGGGACGGTACAGATACGCAGTATTTT. It translates to CAWDGTDTQYF.

The rearrangement joins TRBV2 to TRBJ1-5; a possible D gene is TRBD1 (6 bases). Per the germline V gene, CDR1 is SNHLY and CDR2 is FYNNEI. V lost 4 bases to trimming and J lost 2 bases, with 9 bases between them. The CDR3 extends over 14 amino acids. CDR3 nucleotides: TGTGCCAGCAGTGGGACAGCCGGCAATCAGCCCCAGCATTTT. This translates into CASSGTAGNQPQHF.

This chain joins TRBV5-8 and TRBJ2-1; D is perhaps TRBD2 (6 bases). Germline assignment: CDR1 SGHTS and CDR2 YDEGEE. This CDR3 is built from 14 residues. Trimming left V 2 bases short and J 4 bases short, with 10 bases between. The CDR3 sequence is CASSFGTGYNEQFF. CDR3 coding DNA: TGTGCCAGCAGCTTCGGGACTGGATACAATGAGCAGTTCTTC.

This chain connects TRBV4-1 to TRBJ2-7, with D maybe TRBD1 (6 bases). The germline V and J ends were trimmed by 1 base and 7 bases, with 14 bases remaining between them. The CDR3 loop spans 14 amino acids. From germline, CDR1 is MGHRA and CDR2 YSYEKL. The CDR3 DNA sequence: TGCGCCAGCAGCCAAGGGCAAGGGACATGGGAGCAGTACTTC. Residues: CASSQGQGTWEQYF.

The chain uses TRBV7-8 and TRBJ2-7, with D perhaps matching TRBD2 (6 bases). The V end was cut by 0 bases, the J end by 6 bases, with 9 bases between. The CDR3 length is 13 residues. The germline gives CDR1 SGHVS, CDR2 FQNEAQ. The CDR3 DNA reads TGTGCCAGCAGCTTAGCACTAGCAGCCGAGCAGTACTTC. Amino acid sequence: CASSLALAAEQYF. Combining the CDR3 with reference TRBV7-8 and TRBJ2-7 gives the whole variable domain GAGVSQSPRYKVAKRGQDVALRCDPISGHVSLFWYQQALGQGPEFLTYFQNEAQLDKSGLPSDRFFAERPEGSVSTLKIQRTQQEDSAVYLCASSLALAAEQYFGPGTRLTVT.

The V call is TRBV27, the J call TRBJ1-2; D not certain. Germline loops: CDR1 MNHEY, CDR2 SMNVEV (reference sequence). Deletions cut 2 bases from V and 6 bases from J, with 10 bases between. The CDR3 sequence is 13 residues long. The CDR3: CASSLAGHDGYTF. The DNA of the CDR3 is TGTGCCAGCAGTTTAGCAGGCCACGATGGCTACACCTTC.

The genes are TRBV27 and TRBJ2-1, with D possibly being TRBD1 or TRBD2 (6 bases each). V was trimmed by 2 bases and J by 4 bases, leaving 12 bases between them. The CDR3 totals 15 residues. CDR1 is MNHEY, CDR2 SMNVEV, per germline (reference sequence). The CDR3 region is CASSLRGVGYNEQFF. The CDR3 DNA is TGTGCCAGCAGTTTAAGGGGGGTAGGTTACAATGAGCAGTTCTTC.

The V gene is TRBV5-6, the J gene TRBJ1-1, with 8 positions matching TRBD1. Germline V lookup: CDR1 SGHDT, CDR2 YYEEEE. The trim removed 2 bases at V and 5 bases at J, leaving 5 bases unmatched. The CDR3 is 14 amino acids. The CDR3 DNA follows: TGTGCCAGCAGCTTATGGACAGGGATTACTGAAGCTTTCTTT. The encoded protein is CASSLWTGITEAFF.

Only one count was recorded for this clone. The J gene is TRBJ2-7, the V gene TRBV4-1; D gene ambiguous. CDR1 MGHRA and CDR2 YSYEKL come from the germline V gene. V was trimmed by 0 bases and J by 2 bases, leaving 8 bases between them. The CDR3 is 14 residues long. The CDR3 coding sequence is TGCGCCAGCAGCCAAGATAGTACGACCTACGAGCAGTACTTC. Translation gives CASSQDSTTYEQYF.

This clone was counted once. J is TRBJ2-3 and V is TRBV4-1; D tentatively reads TRBD1 or TRBD2 (5 bases each). The ends were cut back, 4 bases at V and 5 bases at J, with 16 bases in the middle. The CDR3 spans 15 residues. Per the germline V gene, CDR1 is MGHRA and CDR2 is YSYEKL. The CDR3 spells CASSPISGTGDTQYF. As DNA, the CDR3 is TGCGCCAGCAGCCCAATTTCGGGGACGGGAGATACGCAGTATTTT.